Reported below is one TCR beta chain. The antigen is not known. From the reads, TCRdb called clonotypes with MiXCR, one entry per CDR3 protein. The table shows about 900,000 distinct CDR3 sequences, with roughly 30% occurring only once. The CDR3 consists of 15 residues. Trimming left V 7 bases short and J 0 bases short, with 15 bases between. The V gene's germline CDR1 is MDHEN and CDR2 SYDVKM. This specimen comes from a study of T cell repertoires in cytomegalovirus infection. The chain links TRBV28 to TRBJ1-1, with D uncertain. The source was cultured CD8+ T cells from PBMCs, collected from culture after CMV antigen stimulation. The origin of this receptor is a human donor in good health (CMV status not recorded). Some clones in this sample may be carry-over from other donors' samples. The CDR3 DNA is TGTGCCAGCAACCCCCTGGGGTTGTTGAACACTGAAGCTTTCTTT. Translating it yields CASNPLGLLNTEAFF.